This TCR beta chain was sequenced in a study of T cells after yellow fever vaccination. Study results and limitations: Across the CD4 and CD8 compartments, a small share of clonotypes was present in both. It was the secondary response that reached its peak faster, day 5 versus 15, but it was weaker. The booster response re-showed most primary clones: roughly 97% CD4, more than 70% CD8.

Germline CDR1 reads SQVTM; CDR2 reads ANQGSEA. This CDR3 is built from 14 residues. The germline V and J ends were trimmed by 4 bases and 1 base, with 12 bases remaining between them. UMIs and a universal primer site were added when TCR cDNA was made by 5'RACE template switching. TCRdb reanalysed the 5' RACE reads using MiXCR and keeps one entry per CDR3 protein. The sample has 500,000 to 550,000 distinct CDR3 sequences; 20% to 25% are singletons. Remarks on this clonotype: What it binds is not known.

The chain couples TRBV29-1 to TRBJ2-3; D unclear. This clonotype was sampled from a man between 18 and 29 years old who received the YFV17D yellow fever vaccine. The material sequenced was PBMCs, taken around 3 weeks after the first yellow fever vaccination. The CDR3 sequence: CSVVVSLGTDTQYF. The DNA for the CDR3 is TGCAGCGTTGTGGTTAGTCTCGGCACAGATACGCAGTATTTT.